The rows below give T cell receptor beta chains drawn from one sample of a study of T cells in Graves' hyperthyroidism and ophthalmopathy. TCRdb re-called the multiplex PCR reads through MiXCR, storing one row per CDR3 protein. The sample yields some 250,000 distinct CDR3 sequences, approximately 16% seen once. Input material: blood. These receptors all come from a woman in her fifties or sixties with Graves' hyperthyroidism that later progressed to Graves' ophthalmopathy. Each CDR3 is given with its conserved first and last residue. The D gene is left open where the match is weak. Clone size appears in some rows only: once, few, many, or a class for an expanded clone.

clone size: many; V gene: TRBV5-1; J gene: TRBJ2-3; D gene: -; CDR3 DNA: TGCGCCAGCAGCTTAGGCATCCCCTCATTTGATACGCAGTATTTT; CDR3 protein: CASSLGIPSFDTQYF
clone size: -; V gene: TRBV27; J gene: TRBJ1-1; D gene: TRBD1; CDR3 DNA: TGTGCCAGCAGTTTAAGACAGGGGACGAACACTGAAGCTTTCTTT; CDR3 protein: CASSLRQGTNTEAFF
clone size: many; V gene: TRBV5-1; J gene: TRBJ1-2; D gene: -; CDR3 DNA: TGCGCCAGCAGCTTCAGTTTCTATGGCTACACCTTC; CDR3 protein: CASSFSFYGYTF
clone size: many; V gene: TRBV18; J gene: TRBJ2-5; D gene: -; CDR3 DNA: TGTGCCAGCTCACCGTACCAAGAGACCCAGTACTTC; CDR3 protein: CASSPYQETQYF
clone size: -; V gene: TRBV5-1; J gene: TRBJ1-4; D gene: -; CDR3 DNA: TGCGCCAGCAGCAACGACCCCATTGGGGGCGGTGAAAAACTGTTTTTT; CDR3 protein: CASSNDPIGGGEKLFF
clone size: many; V gene: TRBV12-3/TRBV12-4; J gene: TRBJ2-7; D gene: TRBD2; CDR3 DNA: TGTGCCAGCAGCATTTCTAGCGGGAGCTACGAGCAGTACTTC; CDR3 protein: CASSISSGSYEQYF
clone size: many; V gene: TRBV20-1; J gene: TRBJ2-2; D gene: TRBD2; CDR3 DNA: TGCAGTGCAAATCGGGGGGGAGCTAACACCGGGGAGCTGTTTTTT; CDR3 protein: CSANRGGANTGELFF
clone size: -; V gene: TRBV28; J gene: TRBJ1-1; D gene: TRBD1; CDR3 DNA: TGTGCCAGCAGTTTAGGCCCAAGGGACAGGGCAGGCTCTGAAGCTTTCTTT; CDR3 protein: CASSLGPRDRAGSEAFF
clone size: -; V gene: TRBV19; J gene: TRBJ1-1; D gene: -; CDR3 DNA: TGTGCCAGTAGTCTAAACAGGGTCATGAACACTGAAGCTTTCTTT; CDR3 protein: CASSLNRVMNTEAFF
clone size: many; V gene: TRBV20-1; J gene: TRBJ2-1; D gene: TRBD2; CDR3 DNA: TGCAGTGTAAGTGACACGACTAGCGGGAGAAATGAGCAGTTCTTC; CDR3 protein: CSVSDTTSGRNEQFF
clone size: many; V gene: TRBV5-1; J gene: TRBJ1-6; D gene: TRBD1; CDR3 DNA: TGCGCCAGCTCGGACAGGGCAGGGCCCTATAATTCACCCCTCCACTTT; CDR3 protein: CASSDRAGPYNSPLHF
clone size: many; V gene: TRBV2; J gene: TRBJ2-7; D gene: -; CDR3 DNA: TGTGCCAGCATTGGGGGACTCCGAGAGCAGTACTTC; CDR3 protein: CASIGGLREQYF
clone size: many; V gene: TRBV12-3/TRBV12-4; J gene: TRBJ2-3; D gene: -; CDR3 DNA: TGTGCCAGCACCCTGGGTAGGAGGGCCCTCTATACGCAGTATTTT; CDR3 protein: CASTLGRRALYTQYF
clone size: many; V gene: TRBV27; J gene: TRBJ2-1; D gene: -; CDR3 DNA: TGTGCCAGCTCTTCTGACAGTCCGGGCTCCTACAATGAGCAGTTCTTC; CDR3 protein: CASSSDSPGSYNEQFF
clone size: many; V gene: TRBV2; J gene: TRBJ2-3; D gene: TRBD2; CDR3 DNA: TGTGCCAGCAGCTTGACTAGCGGGACCACAGATACGCAGTATTTT; CDR3 protein: CASSLTSGTTDTQYF
clone size: many; V gene: TRBV24-1; J gene: TRBJ2-3; D gene: TRBD2; CDR3 DNA: TGTGCCACCAGTGATTTGCTAGCGGGCCAATCCACAGATACGCAGTATTTT; CDR3 protein: CATSDLLAGQSTDTQYF
clone size: many; V gene: TRBV27; J gene: TRBJ1-5; D gene: -; CDR3 DNA: TGTGCCAGCAGTTTTGCAAATCAGCCCCAGCATTTT; CDR3 protein: CASSFANQPQHF
clone size: many; V gene: TRBV3-1; J gene: TRBJ1-2; D gene: TRBD1; CDR3 DNA: TGTGGGGGGGGGACAGTCTATGGCTACACCTTC; CDR3 protein: CGGGTVYGYTF
clone size: few; V gene: TRBV9; J gene: TRBJ2-7; D gene: -; CDR3 DNA: TGTGCCAGCAGCGGGGGCGGACAGTCCTACGAGCAGTACTTC; CDR3 protein: CASSGGGQSYEQYF
clone size: -; V gene: TRBV27; J gene: TRBJ2-6; D gene: -; CDR3 DNA: TGTGCCAGCAGTTATGGGTTTTTCGGGGCCAACGTCCTGACTTTC; CDR3 protein: CASSYGFFGANVLTF
clone size: many; V gene: TRBV10-3; J gene: TRBJ2-7; D gene: -; CDR3 DNA: TGTGCCATCAGTGTCTTACCCGAGACCTACGAGCAGTACTTC; CDR3 protein: CAISVLPETYEQYF
clone size: many; V gene: TRBV6-2/TRBV6-3; J gene: TRBJ2-3; D gene: TRBD2; CDR3 DNA: TGTGCCAGCAGTGCCCGGACTAGCGGGAGGTCCGATACGCAGTATTTT; CDR3 protein: CASSARTSGRSDTQYF
clone size: -; V gene: TRBV3-1; J gene: TRBJ1-2; D gene: TRBD1; CDR3 DNA: TGTGCCAGCAGCCAAGGCGGCAGGGGGGCGGGCTACACCTTC; CDR3 protein: CASSQGGRGAGYTF
clone size: many; V gene: TRBV11-1; J gene: TRBJ1-1; D gene: TRBD1; CDR3 DNA: TGTGCCAGCAGCCTGGACAGGGTCACTGAAGCTTTCTTT; CDR3 protein: CASSLDRVTEAFF
clone size: many; V gene: TRBV18; J gene: TRBJ2-1; D gene: TRBD2; CDR3 DNA: TGTGCCAGCTCACCAACTAGCGGCTCTGAGCAGTTCTTC; CDR3 protein: CASSPTSGSEQFF
clone size: many; V gene: TRBV3-1; J gene: TRBJ2-1; D gene: -; CDR3 DNA: TGTGCCAGCAGCCTCTCGGGCCGCCCCAATGAGCAGTTCTTC; CDR3 protein: CASSLSGRPNEQFF